This TCR beta chain was retrieved from a study of OX40 agonist ivuxolimab in advanced cancers. At the level of the study: Partial responses were seen in three patients, one with hepatocellular carcinoma and two with cutaneous melanoma.

Notes on the study in general: Compared with CD4+, CD8+ T cells on average had more expanded clones.

This CDR3 is 14 amino acids long. Germline V gene lookup returns CDR1 SGHVS and CDR2 FNYEAQ. V lost 5 bases and J lost 4, with 14 bases in between. The repertoire was sequenced with immunoSEQ multiplex PCR; TCRdb's copy has only in-frame clones and lacks some. Here the sample spans tens of thousands of clones, roughly nine tenths being singletons. Worth noting for this clone: The antigen is not known.

The V call is TRBV7-6, the J call TRBJ1-1, with D possibly matching TRBD1 (6 bases). The clonotype originates from an adult with an advanced solid tumor such as melanoma, head and neck, liver or kidney cancer. The starting material was CD4+ or CD8+ T cells sorted from blood, obtained in a trial of the OX40 agonist ivuxolimab. CDR3 protein: CASSPRGPGTEAFF. In nucleotides, the CDR3 is TGTGCCAGCAGCCCCAGGGGTCCAGGCACTGAAGCTTTCTTT.